A single sample gave rise to the 6 T cell receptor beta chains below, sequenced in a study of cytotoxic CD8 clonotypes in ibrutinib-treated CLL. The data were produced by immunoSEQ multiplex PCR, yet TCRdb's version contains in-frame clones alone and is incomplete. The sample lists around 150,000 clones; 70% to 85% were seen once. This sample comprised PBMCs, obtained after 12 months of ibrutinib treatment. The source of these receptors is a human donor with chronic lymphocytic leukemia.

The chain employs TRBV5-1 and TRBJ2-7, with 15 bases that match TRBD2. The V and J ends lost 4 bases and 6 bases, in that order; junction bases with no gene match: 2. Germline-derived CDR1 and CDR2 are SGHRS and YFSETQ. The CDR3 loop spans 14 amino acids. The CDR3 region is CASSPGLAGGEQYF. The DNA for the CDR3 is TGCGCCAGCAGCCCGGGACTAGCGGGAGGCGAGCAGTACTTC.

The rearrangement links TRBV20-1 to TRBJ2-5, with D unresolved. The V and J ends lost 7 bases and 1 base respectively, with 7 bases between them. The CDR3 sequence is 11 residues long. Germline CDR1 is DFQATT and CDR2 is SNEGSKA (reference sequence). CDR3 in amino acids: CSVSRQETQYF. The CDR3 nucleotides read TGCAGTGTGAGCCGCCAAGAGACCCAGTACTTC.

As to this clone: The junction and the germline gene differ at one end; a read error may be behind it. V gene TRBV7-7 combines with J gene TRBJ2-5; a weak D match, TRBD1 (6 bases). CDR1 SSHAT and CDR2 FNYEAQ come from the germline V gene (reference sequence). This CDR3 contains 14 residues. The CDR3 DNA sequence: TGTGCTAGCAGCTCCGGACAGATGGGGGAGACCCAGTACTTC. As protein: CASSSGQMGETQYF.

The gene calls are TRBV7-2 and TRBJ1-3; 7 bases are a match to TRBD1. This CDR3 spans 15 amino acids. After removal of 5 bases from V and 3 bases from J, the junction contained 7 bases not matched to a gene. Germline V CDR1 and CDR2: SGHTA, FQGNSA. The CDR3 is CASSQNRGIGNTIYF. The DNA for the CDR3 is TGTGCCAGCAGCCAAAACAGGGGTATTGGAAACACCATATATTTT.

This clone was counted a single time. The rearrangement uses TRBV27 and TRBJ1-1, with D possibly TRBD1 on 5 matching bases. CDR1 is MNHEY and CDR2 is SMNVEV in the germline V gene (reference sequence). The germline V and J ends were trimmed by 7 bases and 5 bases, with 23 bases remaining between them. The CDR3 totals 16 residues. CDR3 in amino acids: CASIGQGLKLVTEAFF. The CDR3 bases are TGTGCCAGCATCGGGCAGGGTTTAAAGTTGGTTACTGAAGCTTTCTTT.

The V call is TRBV5-1, the J call TRBJ2-6; TRBD1 is a possible D gene (6 bases). Trimming took off 2 bases at V and 4 bases at J, with 16 bases between the two ends. The CDR3 extends over 17 amino acids. Germline CDR1 SGHRS, CDR2 YFSETQ. The chain's CDR3 is CASSFLTDRTGANVLTF. The CDR3 DNA reads TGCGCCAGCAGCTTCTTAACAGACAGGACAGGGGCCAACGTCCTGACTTTC.